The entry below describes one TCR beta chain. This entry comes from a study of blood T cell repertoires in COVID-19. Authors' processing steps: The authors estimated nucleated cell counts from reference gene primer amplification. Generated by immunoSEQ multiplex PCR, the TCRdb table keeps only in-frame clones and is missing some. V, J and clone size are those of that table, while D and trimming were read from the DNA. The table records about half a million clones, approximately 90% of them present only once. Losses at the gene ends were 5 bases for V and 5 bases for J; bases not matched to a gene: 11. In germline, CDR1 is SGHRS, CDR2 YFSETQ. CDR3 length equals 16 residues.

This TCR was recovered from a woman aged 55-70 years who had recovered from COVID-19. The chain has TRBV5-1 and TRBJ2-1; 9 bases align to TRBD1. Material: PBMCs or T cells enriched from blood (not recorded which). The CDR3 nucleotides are TGCGCCAGCAGTTTTCGGACAGGGGCGCTTGACAATGAGCAGTTCTTC. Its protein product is CASSFRTGALDNEQFF.